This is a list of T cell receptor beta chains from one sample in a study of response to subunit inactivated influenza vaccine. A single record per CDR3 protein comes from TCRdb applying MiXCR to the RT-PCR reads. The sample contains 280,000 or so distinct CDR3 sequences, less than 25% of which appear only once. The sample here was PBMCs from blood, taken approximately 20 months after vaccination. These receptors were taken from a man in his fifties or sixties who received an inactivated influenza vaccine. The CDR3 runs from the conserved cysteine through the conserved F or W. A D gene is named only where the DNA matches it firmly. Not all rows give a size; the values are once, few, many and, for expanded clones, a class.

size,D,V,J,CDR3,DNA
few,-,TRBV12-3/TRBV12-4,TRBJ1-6,CASSLGWRGSTLHF,TGTGCCAGCAGTTTAGGATGGCGGGGGAGTACCCTCCACTTT
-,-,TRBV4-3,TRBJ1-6,CASSQDGGLVSPLHF,TGCGCCAGCAGCCAAGATGGAGGGTTGGTTTCACCCCTCCACTTT
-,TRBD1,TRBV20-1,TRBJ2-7,CSARDPGTVSYEQYF,TGCAGTGCTAGAGATCCCGGGACAGTCTCCTACGAGCAGTACTTC
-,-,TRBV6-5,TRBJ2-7,CASTLRGSYEQYF,TGTGCCAGCACTTTAAGGGGCAGCTACGAGCAGTACTTC
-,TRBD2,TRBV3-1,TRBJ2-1,CASSSTSGGILRNEQFF,TGTGCCAGCAGCTCGACTAGCGGGGGGATTTTAAGAAATGAGCAGTTCTTC
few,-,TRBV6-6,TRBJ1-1,CASHRKPNTEAFF,TGTGCCAGCCACCGAAAGCCGAACACTGAAGCTTTCTTT
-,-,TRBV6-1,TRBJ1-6,CASSPTEVYGSPLHF,TGTGCCAGCAGTCCGACAGAGGTCTACGGTTCACCCCTCCACTTT
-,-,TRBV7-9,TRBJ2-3,CASSLTAFTDTQYF,TGTGCCAGCAGCTTGACTGCGTTCACAGATACGCAGTATTTT
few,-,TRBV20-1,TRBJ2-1,CSGEAPMNEQFF,TGCAGTGGAGAGGCCCCGATGAATGAGCAGTTCTTC
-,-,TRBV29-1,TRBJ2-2,CSVGTGELFF,TGCAGCGTGGGAACCGGGGAGCTGTTTTTT
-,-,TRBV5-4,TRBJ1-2,CASSLAASGGYTF,TGTGCCAGCAGCTTGGCGGCCAGCGGGGGCTACACCTTC